These 29 T cell receptor beta chains were all obtained from the same sample, sequenced in a study of cytomegalovirus exposure and HLA in healthy donors. PCR was performed using 60 Vbeta and 13 Jbeta primers. The protocol was immunoSEQ multiplex PCR, while the TCRdb copy is restricted to in-frame clones and leaves out a portion. The sample holds about 130,000 clones. The sample taken for sequencing was PBMCs. The receptors originated from a man in his forties or fifties in good health and CMV-seronegative.

V gene TRBV28 combines with J gene TRBJ2-3; D is unresolved. The V end was cut by 6 bases, the J end by 1 base, with 14 bases between. There are 15 residues in the CDR3. The germline V gene encodes CDR1 MDHEN and CDR2 SYDVKM. The DNA of the CDR3 is TGTGCCAGCAGACGAGCTCTCGCCGGCACAGATACGCAGTATTTT. Its protein is CASRRALAGTDTQYF.

V and J are TRBV6-6 and TRBJ2-5; 7 bases map to TRBD1. The J call is in doubt because the DNA end fits TRBJ2-7 better. This CDR3 is built from 14 residues. Germline V gene data show CDR1 as MNHNY and CDR2 as SVGAGI (reference sequence). CDR3 sequence: CASSPRGTASEQYF. CDR3 DNA: TGTGCCAGCAGCCCCCGTGGGACAGCCTCCGAGCAGTACTTC.

J is TRBJ2-1 and V is TRBV28; 7 bases are shared with TRBD1. Germline-derived CDR1 and CDR2 are MDHEN and SYDVKM. The CDR3 loop spans 14 amino acids. V shed 10 bases and J 5 bases; nucleotides not matched to a gene: 11. The CDR3 is CATRRRDRDNEQFF. The CDR3 DNA follows: TGTGCCACCCGGCGCCGGGACAGAGACAATGAGCAGTTCTTC. Using reference TRBV28 and TRBJ2-1 for the parts outside the CDR3, the full variable domain is DVKVTQSSRYLVKRTGEKVFLECVQDMDHENMFWYRQDPGLGLRLIYFSYDVKMKEKGDIPEGYSVSREKKERFSLILESASTNQTSMYLCATRRRDRDNEQFFGPGTRLTVL.

The J gene is TRBJ2-3, the V gene TRBV10-3, with D tentatively TRBD2 (6 bases). Trimming stripped 9 bases from V and 4 bases from J, with 20 bases between. This CDR3 comprises 15 residues. The V gene's germline CDR1 is ENHRY and CDR2 SYGVKD. In nucleotides, the CDR3 is TGTGCCATAAGGGACTCAGGCAACGGCGCAGATACGCAGTATTTT. Protein sequence: CAIRDSGNGADTQYF.

The chain carries TRBV10-3 and TRBJ2-3; TRBD1 is a possible D gene (6 bases). The V end lost 1 base, the J end lost 2 bases, and 13 bases lay between the germline ends. The CDR3 is made up of 16 amino acids. Germline CDR1 and CDR2: ENHRY and SYGVKD. The CDR3 sequence: CAISEFPDSYTDTQYF. The CDR3 region has the DNA TGTGCCATCAGTGAGTTCCCGGACAGTTACACAGATACGCAGTATTTT.

This chain connects TRBV9 to TRBJ2-3, with 9 positions matching TRBD2. The CDR3 has 18 amino acids. Germline V gene sequence: CDR1 SGDLS, CDR2 YYNGEE. J was trimmed by 2 bases and V by 2 bases; bases with no gene match: 12. The DNA for the CDR3 is TGTGCCAGCAGCGTGGGACTAGCTCGGGGCCAAAACACAGATACGCAGTATTTT. Translation gives CASSVGLARGQNTDTQYF.

The chain links TRBV4-1 to TRBJ1-2, with D perhaps TRBD1 (6 bases). V lost 4 bases, J lost 8 bases, and 17 bases lay in between. From germline, CDR1 is MGHRA and CDR2 YSYEKL. The CDR3 sequence is 14 residues long. The CDR3: CASSLYGTGQGYTF. CDR3 bases: TGCGCCAGCAGCCTCTATGGCACAGGGCAAGGCTACACCTTC.

The chain recombines TRBV27 with TRBJ2-7; 10 bases map to TRBD2. CDR1 and CDR2 from the germline V gene are MNHEY and SMNVEV (reference sequence). The length of the CDR3 is 16 residues. J was trimmed by 2 bases and V by 4 bases; bases with no gene match: 8. This CDR3 reads CASSSSSGRDTYEQYF. CDR3 DNA sequence: TGTGCCAGCAGTTCCTCCAGCGGGAGGGATACCTACGAGCAGTACTTC.

V gene TRBV7-3 combines with J gene TRBJ2-7, with D maybe TRBD1 (5 bases). V was trimmed by 0 bases and J by 0 bases, leaving 9 bases between them. From germline, CDR1 is SGHTA and CDR2 FQGTGA. This CDR3 is built from 15 residues. Here the CDR3 DNA reads TGTGCCAGCAGCTTAACGTCAGGGAACTCCTACGAGCAGTACTTC. This sequence encodes CASSLTSGNSYEQYF.

The rearrangement uses TRBV5-1 and TRBJ2-7; 12 positions agree with TRBD2. Germline-derived CDR1 and CDR2 are SGHRS and YFSETQ. Trimming took 4 bases from V and 2 from J; bases not matched to a gene: 4. The CDR3 extends over 15 amino acids. This chain's CDR3 is CASSRTSGNTYEQYF. The CDR3, as DNA: TGCGCCAGCAGCCGGACTAGCGGGAACACCTACGAGCAGTACTTC.

The chain links TRBV7-8 to TRBJ2-7; TRBD1 matches 10 bases. Trimming cost V 2 bases and J 12 bases; bases outside gene matches: 4. Germline lookup yields CDR1 SGHVS and CDR2 FQNEAQ. This CDR3 comprises 12 residues. DNA of the CDR3: TGTGCCAGCAGCTTAAGACAGGGGGCGGCGTACTTC. Its translation: CASSLRQGAAYF.

As regards this clone: Other DNA variants within this sample encode the same CDR3. This chain uses TRBV5-4 with TRBJ1-2, with D possibly TRBD1 on 6 matching bases. This CDR3 has 16 residues. V was pared by 1 base and J by 8 bases, with 21 bases between. Looked up from germline, CDR1 is SGHNT and CDR2 is YYREEE (reference sequence). The CDR3 nucleotides are TGTGCCAGCAGCTTGATTGTCTGGGGGCCCCGGGAAGGCTACACCTTC. The encoded protein is CASSLIVWGPREGYTF.

The chain has TRBV1 and TRBJ1-5; the table gives TRBD1 as D, unverified against the DNA. TRBV1 is a pseudogene segment. The CDR3 contains 19 residues. The CDR3 nucleotides read TGCACCAGCAGCCAAGAACAGGACAGGGGGACCTTTAGCAATCAGCCCCAGCATTTT. Residues: CTSSQEQDRGTFSNQPQHF.

The J gene is TRBJ2-5, the V gene TRBV28; 9 bases agree with TRBD2. CDR1 is MDHEN, CDR2 SYDVKM, per germline. This CDR3 region has 15 residues. J was trimmed by 5 bases and V by 7 bases; bases with no gene match: 11. DNA for the CDR3: TGTGCCAGCAACCCACTAGTAGCGGGAGATGAGACCCAGTACTTC. It encodes CASNPLVAGDETQYF.

The rearrangement uses TRBV27 and TRBJ1-2; D possibly corresponds to TRBD1 (6 bases). V lost 5 bases and J 2 bases, leaving 21 bases between the germline ends. This CDR3 is built from 17 residues. Germline-derived CDR1 and CDR2 are MNHEY and SMNVEV (reference sequence). This CDR3 is CASSNGPARTANYGYTF. For the CDR3, the DNA is TGTGCCAGCAGTAATGGACCCGCTCGGACAGCAAACTATGGCTACACCTTC.

For the CDR3, the DNA is TGTGCCAGCAGCCCAGGACTAACCTACGAGCAGTACTTC. Translation: CASSPGLTYEQYF. The V and J genes are TRBV7-6 and TRBJ2-7, with D tentatively TRBD2 (6 bases). Deletions cut 5 bases from V and 2 bases from J, with 10 bases between. Per germline, CDR1 SGHVS and CDR2 FNYEAQ. The CDR3 length is 13 residues.

V gene TRBV4-1 combines with J gene TRBJ2-3; TRBD2 matches 9 bases. The trim removed 3 bases at V and 5 bases at J, leaving 6 bases unmatched. Per the germline V gene, CDR1 is MGHRA and CDR2 is YSYEKL. The CDR3 has 15 amino acids. The CDR3 DNA reads TGCGCCAGCAGCCAGTTAGCGGGAGAGGTAGATACGCAGTATTTT. Amino acid sequence: CASSQLAGEVDTQYF.

This chain joins TRBV6-1 and TRBJ2-7; 7 bases are shared with TRBD1. The CDR3 consists of 15 residues. J was trimmed by 2 bases and V by 1 base; bases with no gene match: 5. The germline CDR1 and CDR2 sequences are MNHNS and SASEGT. The CDR3: CASSEGGTAAYEQYF. In DNA form, the CDR3 reads TGTGCCAGCAGTGAAGGGGGGACAGCAGCCTACGAGCAGTACTTC.

The chain uses TRBV5-1 and TRBJ1-1; D is unclear. The V end lost 0 bases, the J end lost 1 base, and 13 bases lay between the germline ends. The CDR3 has 16 amino acids. CDR1 and CDR2 from the germline V gene are SGHRS and YFSETQ. DNA for the CDR3: TGCGCCAGCAGCTTGGGTGTTCAGAAGAAGAACACTGAAGCTTTCTTT. It is translated as CASSLGVQKKNTEAFF.

J is TRBJ2-5 and V is TRBV6-1; TRBD1 matches 7 bases. The end of the DNA fits TRBJ2-7 better, so the J call may be wrong. CDR3 size: 15 residues. Germline V lookup: CDR1 MNHNS, CDR2 SASEGT. The CDR3 spells CASSEETGTEYEQYF. The CDR3 nucleotides read TGTGCCAGCAGTGAAGAGACAGGGACCGAATACGAGCAGTACTTC.

The chain is built from TRBV6-5 and TRBJ2-5, with TRBD2 as a possible D gene (7 bases). The J call may be wrong; the DNA end is better matched by TRBJ2-7. Germline CDR1 reads MNHEY; CDR2 reads SVGAGI. The CDR3 covers 15 residues. The CDR3 DNA is TGTGCCAGCAGAAGGGGGACTAAAACTTACTACGAGCAGTACTTC. Its translation is CASRRGTKTYYEQYF.

The V gene is TRBV6-1, the J gene TRBJ2-5, with D perhaps TRBD1 (6 bases). The last part of the DNA fits TRBJ2-7 better; the J call may be wrong. The germline CDR1 and CDR2 sequences are MNHNS and SASEGT. The length of the CDR3 is 12 residues. CDR3 DNA: TGTGCCATCCACAGGGATACCTACGAGCAGTACTTC. This encodes CAIHRDTYEQYF.

V gene TRBV7-6 combines with J gene TRBJ2-2, with 10 positions matching TRBD2. The CDR3 runs 17 residues. V shed 1 base, J shed 4 bases, and the junction held 6 bases outside the gene matches. Germline CDR1 reads SGHVS; CDR2 reads FNYEAQ. CDR3: CASSLEASGSITGELFF. The CDR3 nucleotides are TGTGCCAGCAGCTTAGAGGCTAGCGGGAGCATCACCGGGGAGCTGTTTTTT.

The chain carries TRBV29-1 and TRBJ1-1; D is possibly TRBD1 (5 bases). From germline, CDR1 is SQVTM and CDR2 ANQGSEA. V lost 4 bases and J lost 4, with 10 bases in between. The CDR3 covers 12 residues. The CDR3 DNA sequence: TGCAGCGTTGCTCAGGGTGGCACTGAAGCTTTCTTT. It codes for CSVAQGGTEAFF.

The chain links TRBV29-1 to TRBJ2-5, with D uncertain. V lost 4 bases and J lost 1, with 7 bases in between. From germline, CDR1 is SQVTM and CDR2 ANQGSEA. There are 12 residues in the CDR3. CDR3 coding DNA: TGCAGCGTTGGGGCAGGCCAAGAGACCCAGTACTTC. This translates into CSVGAGQETQYF.

The V gene is TRBV27, the J gene TRBJ1-2; TRBD1 agrees at 11 bases. Germline-derived CDR1 and CDR2 are MNHEY and SMNVEV (reference sequence). The trim removed 5 bases at V and 1 base at J, leaving 6 bases unmatched. This CDR3 has 16 amino acids. Here the CDR3 reads CASSLTGTGGNYGYTF. CDR3 bases: TGTGCCAGCAGTCTTACCGGGACAGGGGGTAACTATGGCTACACCTTC.

J is TRBJ1-4 and V is TRBV19, with D possibly TRBD1 on 5 matching bases. V lost 3 bases to trimming and J lost 6 bases, with 5 bases between them. CDR1 LNHDA and CDR2 SQIVND come from the germline V gene (reference sequence). The CDR3 runs to 12 residues. This chain's CDR3 is CASSMTDEKLFF. DNA for the CDR3: TGTGCCAGTAGTATGACAGATGAAAAACTGTTTTTT.

V gene TRBV10-3 combines with J gene TRBJ1-5, with 7 bases that match TRBD1. V lost 0 bases to trimming and J lost 1 base; unmatched junction nucleotides: 0. The CDR3 has 15 residues. Germline CDR1 ENHRY, CDR2 SYGVKD. DNA for the CDR3: TGTGCCATCAGTGAGTCGGGACAGAGCAATCAGCCCCAGCATTTT. Amino acids: CAISESGQSNQPQHF.

This chain connects TRBV7-8 to TRBJ2-1; D possibly corresponds to TRBD1 (7 bases). Between the trimmed V and J ends, which lost 7 bases and 10 bases, there was a span of 23 bases. Looked up from germline, CDR1 is SGHVS and CDR2 is FQNEAQ. The CDR3 length is 15 residues. The CDR3 is CASTNRGTVGGEQFF. As DNA, the CDR3 is TGTGCCAGCACCAACCGAGGGACAGTGGGGGGCGAGCAGTTCTTC.